This TCR beta chain was profiled in a study of blood T cells in healthy people across ages. As for the study in general: Capturing about one barcoded beta molecule per two T cells was achieved by template switching.

Together with a sample-barcoded 5' primer, a J-beta primer mix was included in a second PCR lasting about 6 to 11 cycles. At least 2.5 million CDR3-containing paired-end reads were obtained per sample. TCRdb processed the 5' RACE reads anew with MiXCR; each CDR3 protein has one entry. There are approximately 1.5 million distinct CDR3 sequences in the sample; around 36% occur only once, and around 11% lies in the top ten. Extractions gave at least 5 micrograms of total RNA per sample. This clonotype was counted many times. The junction had 1 base not matched to a gene; V was cut back by 6 bases and J by 4 bases. The CDR3 length is 13 residues. Germline V gives CDR1 SEHNR, CDR2 FQNEAQ (reference sequence).

The material sequenced was blood. This sequence was found in a woman in her twenties or thirties in good health. V is TRBV7-9 and J is TRBJ2-5, with 11 bases aligning to TRBD2. The CDR3 region has the DNA TGTGCCAGCAGTACTAGCGGGGGAGAGACCCAGTACTTC. Residues: CASSTSGGETQYF.